Below, 17 T cell receptor beta chains from the same sample are listed, as sequenced in a study of cytomegalovirus exposure and HLA in healthy donors. Primers: 60 Vbeta forward and 13 Jbeta reverse. Assay used: immunoSEQ multiplex PCR; TCRdb lists only in-frame clones, some missing. The data show about 140,000 clones, under 70% seen once. The sample comprised PBMCs. The receptors originated from a woman aged 55-69 years in good health and CMV-seronegative.

This clone was recorded a few times. The chain joins TRBV7-6 to TRBJ1-4, with 8 bases identical to TRBD1. The CDR3 has 14 amino acids. V lost 2 bases, J lost 8 bases, and 4 bases stayed unmatched. Germline CDR1 and CDR2: SGHVS and FNYEAQ. The CDR3: CASSLSGTGEKLFF. Written as DNA, the CDR3 is TGTGCCAGCAGCTTATCGGGGACAGGAGAAAAACTGTTTTTT.

The chain recombines TRBV29-1 with TRBJ1-3, with D unclear. Germline V gives CDR1 SQVTM, CDR2 ANQGSEA. The CDR3 has 12 residues. Between the trimmed V and J ends, which lost 5 bases and 0 bases, there was a span of 5 bases. This chain's CDR3 is CSVFISGNTIYF. The CDR3 nucleotides read TGCAGCGTTTTTATCTCTGGAAACACCATATATTTT. Full variable domain (remainder filled in from reference TRBV29-1 and TRBJ1-3): SAVISQKPSRDICQRGTSLTIQCQVDSQVTMMFWYRQQPGQSLTLIATANQGSEATYESGFVIDKFPISRPNLTFSTLTVSNMSPEDSSIYLCSVFISGNTIYFGEGSWLTVV.

This clone was seen a handful of times. The J gene is TRBJ2-7, the V gene TRBV5-6; D uncertain. Germline CDR1 and CDR2: SGHDT and YYEEEE. The CDR3 extends over 13 amino acids. The germline V and J ends were trimmed by 4 bases and 3 bases, with 11 bases remaining between them. The CDR3 coding sequence is TGTGCCAGCAGCGTACTAAGTTACTACGAGCAGTACTTC. Translated: CASSVLSYYEQYF.

This clone was seen more than once but under ten times. This chain links TRBV28 with TRBJ2-7, with D perhaps TRBD2 (5 bases). Germline V gene lookup returns CDR1 MDHEN and CDR2 SYDVKM. V was trimmed by 5 bases and J by 4 bases, leaving 24 bases between them. The CDR3 covers 17 residues. The CDR3 bases are TGTGCCAGCAGTCCACGTGGAGCCGGGTCCCGGGGATACGAGCAGTACTTC. Translating it yields CASSPRGAGSRGYEQYF.

This clone was seen a handful of times. The CDR3 DNA follows: TGTGCCAGCAGTTTTAGGGGGCGAGAGCAGTACTTC. Its protein product is CASSFRGREQYF. This rearrangement joins TRBV27 to TRBJ2-7; 7 bases map to TRBD1. The CDR3 extends over 12 amino acids. V was clipped by 3 bases and J by 7 bases; unmatched bases: 3. Germline-derived CDR1 and CDR2 are MNHEY and SMNVEV (reference sequence).

V gene TRBV25-1 combines with J gene TRBJ1-5; 8 positions agree with TRBD1. With 4 bases clipped from V and 7 bases from J, the junction kept 6 bases outside the gene matches. The CDR3 is 14 amino acids. The germline CDR1 and CDR2 sequences are MGHDK and SYGVNS. The CDR3 spells CASSGGTGQQPQHF. CDR3 DNA sequence: TGTGCCAGCAGTGGCGGGACAGGTCAACAGCCCCAGCATTTT.

The chain recombines TRBV2 with TRBJ2-5; 12 positions agree with TRBD2. The CDR3 runs to 18 residues. The germline V gene has CDR1 SNHLY and CDR2 FYNNEI. V dropped 0 bases and J dropped 5; count of bases not matched to a gene: 10. CDR3 residues: CASSEATLAGGGRETQYF. The CDR3 region has the DNA TGTGCCAGCAGTGAAGCGACCCTAGCGGGGGGGGGTAGGGAGACCCAGTACTTC.

This rearrangement joins TRBV6-5 to TRBJ2-7; 9 nucleotides line up with TRBD1. CDR3 size: 14 residues. V shed 5 bases and J 1 base; nucleotides not matched to a gene: 3. Germline CDR1 is MNHEY and CDR2 is SVGAGI. The CDR3 loop is CASSDRGKSYEQYF. CDR3 bases: TGTGCCAGCAGTGACAGGGGGAAATCCTACGAGCAGTACTTC.

This clone was picked up a small number of times. The chain employs TRBV7-2 and TRBJ2-3; D call uncertain. Trimming left V 0 bases short and J 8 bases short, with 3 bases between. From germline, CDR1 is SGHTA and CDR2 FQGNSA. CDR3 length: 11 residues. CDR3 DNA sequence: TGTGCCAGCAGCTTAGCCGTTACGCAGTATTTT. This translates into CASSLAVTQYF.

The CDR3 reads CAISEHSTNTGELFF. For the CDR3, the DNA is TGTGCCATCAGTGAGCACAGCACCAACACCGGGGAGCTGTTTTTT. The chain is built from TRBV10-3 and TRBJ2-2; D gene unclear. Germline assignment: CDR1 ENHRY and CDR2 SYGVKD. The V gene lost 2 bases and the J gene lost 2 bases, with 9 bases spanning the gap. The CDR3 is 15 amino acids.

This clone came up a few times. The genes are TRBV9 and TRBJ2-1, with TRBD1 identical over 9 bases. The CDR3 runs 16 residues. Trimming took 3 bases from V and 2 from J; bases not matched to a gene: 6. Germline-derived CDR1 and CDR2 are SGDLS and YYNGEE. The CDR3 reads CASSARDRVTYNEQFF. The CDR3 bases are TGTGCCAGCAGCGCTCGGGACAGGGTAACCTACAATGAGCAGTTCTTC.

This clone was seen a single time. The junction differs from germline at one of its ends, possibly a read error. Other DNA sequences within the sample encode an identical CDR3. The chain combines TRBV19 with TRBJ1-2; perhaps TRBD1 as D (5 bases). CDR1 and CDR2 (germline): LNHDA, SQIVND (reference sequence). The CDR3 is 15 residues long. For the CDR3, the DNA is TGCGCCAGTACACAGAACGGGGGGTCCCTCGGTGGCTACACCTTC. Translating it yields CASTQNGGSLGGYTF.

The chain is built from TRBV4-2 and TRBJ2-5; D perhaps matches TRBD2 (6 bases). The closer fit of TRBJ2-7 to the DNA end suggests the J call may be wrong. CDR1 is LGHNA, CDR2 YNFKEQ, per germline. CDR3 length: 13 residues. The CDR3 loop is CASSHGGPYEQYF. CDR3 coding DNA: TGTGCCAGCAGCCACGGGGGTCCCTACGAGCAGTACTTC.

This chain uses TRBV11-2 with TRBJ2-5, with 7 bases that match TRBD2. This CDR3 is 17 amino acids long. CDR1 and CDR2 (germline): SGHAT, FQNNGV. Unmatched junction bases numbered 13, after V lost 5 bases and J lost 1 base. In DNA, the CDR3 is TGTGCCAGCAGCCTAAGGGGCGGGAGCGGGCCCCAAGAGACCCAGTACTTC. Translating it yields CASSLRGGSGPQETQYF.

This sequence joins TRBV6-5 and TRBJ2-1; 8 bases agree with TRBD2. With 4 bases clipped from V and 9 bases from J, the junction kept 11 bases outside the gene matches. This CDR3 region has 15 residues. Germline loops: CDR1 MNHEY, CDR2 SVGAGI. This CDR3 reads CASSSGRGTRGEQFF. For the CDR3, the DNA is TGTGCCAGCAGTTCGGGTCGGGGGACTAGGGGTGAGCAGTTCTTC.

The chain links TRBV18 to TRBJ2-7, with 14 bases that match TRBD2. Germline CDR1 and CDR2: KGHSH and LQKENI. Trimming cost V 8 bases and J 5 bases; bases outside gene matches: 8. The CDR3 is made up of 15 amino acids. As DNA, the CDR3 is TGTGCCAGCACGCTGACTAGCGGGGGGGCCGACGAGCAGTACTTC. This gives the protein CASTLTSGGADEQYF.

V is TRBV4-3 and J is TRBJ2-7; D not resolved. V gave up 1 base and J gave up 1 base, with 11 bases separating them. The CDR3 loop spans 15 amino acids. The germline V gene encodes CDR1 LGHNA and CDR2 YSLEER. The CDR3: CASSQGDINSYEQYF. The CDR3 region has the DNA TGCGCCAGCAGCCAAGGAGATATTAATTCCTACGAGCAGTACTTC.